This paragraph covers one T cell receptor (beta chain) sequence. PCR involved 60 Vbeta and 13 Jbeta primers. Clones were read by immunoSEQ multiplex PCR, and TCRdb kept only the in-frame ones, dropping some. The table lists around 300,000 clones, 80% to 90% of them singletons. The source of the sample is a study of cytomegalovirus exposure and HLA in healthy donors. Study-level information: As an earlier analysis found, around 200 million T cells yielded approximately 100 million unique TCR beta sequences.

The V gene end was trimmed by 4 bases and the J gene end by 3 bases; junction bases not matched to a gene: 6. Looked up from germline, CDR1 is WSHSY and CDR2 is SAAADI. The CDR3 loop spans 16 amino acids. The sequence was collected from a woman under 30 in good health and CMV-seronegative. The sequenced material came from PBMCs. V gene TRBV10-2 combines with J gene TRBJ2-5, with 12 nucleotides matching TRBD2. This chain's CDR3 is CASSGYRTSGEETQYF. CDR3 bases: TGCGCCAGCAGTGGCTACCGGACTAGCGGGGAAGAGACCCAGTACTTC.